These T cell receptor beta chains were read from a single sample in a study of regulatory T cells in long-lasting Graves disease. TCRdb used MiXCR to reprocess the multiplex PCR reads, holding one entry per CDR3 protein. The sample lists about 380,000 distinct CDR3 sequences, 15% to 17% occurring once. The sequencing used peripheral blood mononuclear cells (PBMCs), collected at new diagnosis, from a patient treated with antithyroid drugs. These receptor sequences come from a female donor with Graves disease. CDR3s include the opening cysteine and the closing phenylalanine or tryptophan. The D gene is left open where the match is weak. A clone size is listed for some rows: how often the clone was seen (once, few, many), or a class if it is expanded.

abundance	d_gene	v_gene	j_gene	CDR3nt	CDR3aa
.	TRBD2	TRBV7-2	TRBJ2-1	TGTGCCAGCAGCTTAGGGACTAGCGGGAGGGCCCATGAGCAGTTCTTC	CASSLGTSGRAHEQFF
many	TRBD2	TRBV7-3	TRBJ2-1	TGTGCCAGCAGCCCCTGGTCTAGCGGCAATGAGCAGTTCTTC	CASSPWSSGNEQFF
many	.	TRBV5-1	TRBJ2-5	TGCGCCAGCAGCGCCGGACGGACAGGGAGGGTGAGGGAGACCCAGTACTTC	CASSAGRTGRVRETQYF
many	.	TRBV20-1	TRBJ2-7	TGCAGTGCTAGAGATCGGGCCAACTCCTACGAGCAGTACTTC	CSARDRANSYEQYF
many	.	TRBV15	TRBJ2-3	TGTGCCACCAGCAGAACGGCGGACACAGATACGCAGTATTTT	CATSRTADTDTQYF
.	.	TRBV6-2/TRBV6-3	TRBJ1-4	TGTGCCAGCAGTTTTGACCCGACGGAACTGTTTTTT	CASSFDPTELFF
many	.	TRBV11-2	TRBJ1-3	TGTGCCAGCAGCTTATCGGGTCTCTCTGGAAACACCATATATTTT	CASSLSGLSGNTIYF
many	.	TRBV6-1	TRBJ2-7	TGTGCCAGCAGTGAAACGGGGGAAGGCTACGAGCAGTACTTC	CASSETGEGYEQYF
.	.	TRBV9	TRBJ2-2	TGTGCCAGCGAGCCCAGCATGAACACCGGGGAGCTGTTTTTT	CASEPSMNTGELFF
many	TRBD2	TRBV6-5	TRBJ2-3	TGTGCCAGCAGTTACTCGATCCAGGCGGCCGGGAGGTCTAGCACAGATACGCAGTATTTT	CASSYSIQAAGRSSTDTQYF
many	.	TRBV5-5	TRBJ2-7	TGCGCCAGCAGCTTGGGGCTAGGACGCGAGCAGTACTTC	CASSLGLGREQYF
many	.	TRBV7-9	TRBJ1-1	TGTGCCAGCAGCTTAGCGTCTTACACTGAAGCTTTCTTT	CASSLASYTEAFF
.	TRBD1	TRBV7-9	TRBJ1-4	TGTGCCAGCAGCTCGGGACAGACCCTTGCAACTAATGAAAAACTGTTTTTT	CASSSGQTLATNEKLFF
many	TRBD2	TRBV11-3	TRBJ2-1	TGTGCCAGCAGCCCTCGCTGGAGCGGGAGTACAAATGAGCAGTTCTTC	CASSPRWSGSTNEQFF
many	.	TRBV20-1	TRBJ1-5	TGCAGTGCCAACGGAGGGGGGAGCAATCAGCCCCAGCATTTT	CSANGGGSNQPQHF
many	.	TRBV20-1	TRBJ1-1	TGCAGTGCCGGGGGGCAAGCCCCTGAAGCTTTCTTT	CSAGGQAPEAFF
many	.	TRBV7-2	TRBJ2-7	TGTGCCAGCAGCTCTGGCGGGAAGCAGTACTTC	CASSSGGKQYF
many	.	TRBV10-3	TRBJ2-3	TGTGCCATCAGTGAGTCCTCGGCCTTCACAGATACGCAGTATTTT	CAISESSAFTDTQYF
.	.	TRBV5-6	TRBJ1-1	TGTGCCAGCAGCTGGACAGTAGACACTGAAGCTTTCTTT	CASSWTVDTEAFF
many	TRBD1	TRBV20-1	TRBJ2-7	TGCAGTGCTCGGGGACAGGGGCAATACGAGCAGTACTTC	CSARGQGQYEQYF
.	.	TRBV19	TRBJ2-2	TGTGCCAGTAGTAAGGGTCGAACAGGCGACTTCGCGAACACCGGGGAGCTGTTTTTT	CASSKGRTGDFANTGELFF
many	TRBD2	TRBV11-3	TRBJ2-5	TGTGCCAGCAGCTTAGTGCGGGGGGGCCCGGAGACCCAGTACTTC	CASSLVRGGPETQYF
many	.	TRBV3-1	TRBJ2-3	TGTGCCAGCAGCCAAGGCGGGGATACGCAGTATTTT	CASSQGGDTQYF
.	.	TRBV3-1	TRBJ2-1	TGTGCCAGCAGCCGCCAAGGGGTCTATGAGCAGTTCTTC	CASSRQGVYEQFF
many	TRBD1	TRBV28	TRBJ2-1	TGTGCCAGCAGTTTACCAAAGACAGGGGGCTCCTACAATGAGCAGTTCTTC	CASSLPKTGGSYNEQFF
many	.	TRBV28	TRBJ1-3	TGTGCCAGCAGTTTTCAGGGATCAGGAAACACCATATATTTT	CASSFQGSGNTIYF
many	.	TRBV18	TRBJ1-1	TGTGCCAGCTCACCGACAGAGAAGGACACTGAAGCTTTCTTT	CASSPTEKDTEAFF
many	.	TRBV20-1	TRBJ2-2	TGCAGTGCCAGAAAGGAGGGACAGAACACCGGGGAGCTGTTTTTT	CSARKEGQNTGELFF
.	.	TRBV29-1	TRBJ2-1	TGCAGCGTTGAGGGTGCCTCTATTTCGTATGAGCAGTTCTTC	CSVEGASISYEQFF
.	.	TRBV7-2	TRBJ1-6	TGTGCCTGCAGCGAGGGACTCTTGGAGTGGTCACCCCTCCACTTT	CACSEGLLEWSPLHF
.	.	TRBV5-5	TRBJ2-2	TGTGCCAGCAGCTGGGCCGCTGGGGGTACCGGGGAGCTGTTTTTT	CASSWAAGGTGELFF
many	TRBD1	TRBV12-5	TRBJ2-1	TGTGCTAGTGGACCCGGACAGGGCATATACAATGAGCAGTTCTTC	CASGPGQGIYNEQFF
many	TRBD1	TRBV3-1	TRBJ2-3	TGTGCCAGCAGCTCCTTCGGGACAGACCTTGCGGATACGCAGTATTTT	CASSSFGTDLADTQYF
.	.	TRBV28	TRBJ1-1	TGTGCCAGCACCTCAGTGGAGCGAAAAGCTTTCTTT	CASTSVERKAFF
.	.	TRBV9	TRBJ1-5	TGTGCCAGCAGCGTCCGGGACGGGGAGCAGCCCCAGCATTTT	CASSVRDGEQPQHF
many	.	TRBV5-1	TRBJ1-1	TGCGCCAGCAGCTTGGCTCCAGGGACGAACACTGAAGCTTTCTTT	CASSLAPGTNTEAFF
many	TRBD2	TRBV6-2/TRBV6-3	TRBJ2-5	TGTGCCAGCAGTTACCCCCGCGCACCGGGACTAGCGGGGCAAGAGACCCAGTACTTC	CASSYPRAPGLAGQETQYF
many	.	TRBV5-5	TRBJ1-6	TGTGCCAGCAGCTTGAGCCTTACAGGGAGAAATTCACCCCTCCACTTT	CASSLSLTGRNSPLHF
few	.	TRBV7-9	TRBJ2-7	TGTGCCAGCAGCCAAACTCCCGCGGGGACCTACGAGCAGTACTTC	CASSQTPAGTYEQYF
few	TRBD1	TRBV20-1	TRBJ2-5	TGCAGTGCTACCGGGACAGGGCAAGAGACCCAGTACTTC	CSATGTGQETQYF
many	TRBD2	TRBV15	TRBJ2-1	TGTGCCACCAGCAGAGCTGGCGGGAGCTCCTACAATGAGCAGTTCTTC	CATSRAGGSSYNEQFF
.	TRBD2	TRBV7-8	TRBJ2-5	TGTGCCAGCAGCGGGAGGTCTAGCGGGAGGGCTAACCAGTACTTC	CASSGRSSGRANQYF
many	TRBD1	TRBV5-6	TRBJ1-1	TGTGCCAGCAGCATGGACAGGGGGCGCTTTGAAGCTTTCTTT	CASSMDRGRFEAFF
.	TRBD2	TRBV28	TRBJ2-1	TGTGCCAGCAGTTTATTCGGGGGGGAGCAGTTCTTC	CASSLFGGEQFF
few	.	TRBV19	TRBJ1-1	TGTGCCAGTACCAGGCTGAACACTGAAGCTTTCTTT	CASTRLNTEAFF
many	.	TRBV7-9	TRBJ2-1	TGTGCCAGCAGCCGCGGTTGGGACGAGTCGGTCTTC	CASSRGWDESVF
many	.	TRBV11-2	TRBJ2-2	TGTGCCAGCAATGGTTTGGGGATAACGAACACCGGGGAGCTGTTTTTT	CASNGLGITNTGELFF
many	.	TRBV29-1	TRBJ2-7	TGCAGCGCCCTGAGGGAGAGCTCCTACGAGCAGTACTTC	CSALRESSYEQYF
.	TRBD1	TRBV4-1	TRBJ1-4	TGCGCCAGCAGCCTTGGACAGGGGCCTAATGAAAAACTGTTTTTT	CASSLGQGPNEKLFF
many	TRBD2	TRBV2	TRBJ2-2	TGTGCCAGCAAAAGAAGCCTAGCGGGGGACGAGACCGGGGAGCTGTTTTTT	CASKRSLAGDETGELFF
few	.	TRBV12-3/TRBV12-4	TRBJ1-1	TGTGCCAGCAGTTATCGGACGGTGAACACTGAAGCTTTCTTT	CASSYRTVNTEAFF
many	.	TRBV18	TRBJ2-2	TGTGCCAGCTCACCACAGGGATCCGGGGAGCTGTTTTTT	CASSPQGSGELFF
many	.	TRBV6-5	TRBJ2-5	TGTGCCAGCAGTTACCTCAAGGAGGGGCCGGAAGAGACCCAGTACTTC	CASSYLKEGPEETQYF
many	.	TRBV7-3	TRBJ2-7	TGTGCCAGCAGCCGGGACCAGAGCTCCTACGAGCAGTACTTC	CASSRDQSSYEQYF